This TCR beta chain was recorded in a study of early stage breast cancer tumors. In the study overall: ER+/PR+/HER2- status applied to about 70% of the 16 invasive breast tumors.

Germline assignment: CDR1 SGHAT and CDR2 FQDESV (reference sequence). CDR3 length equals 12 residues. V lost 5 bases and J 4 bases, leaving 6 bases between the germline ends. Study-level findings and limits: Tumors had roughly 2.4-fold higher T cell density and higher clonality than adjacent normal breast tissue.

The protocol was immunoSEQ multiplex PCR, while the TCRdb copy is restricted to in-frame clones and leaves out a portion. In the table there are some 58,000 clones, about 80% of which are singletons. Concerning this clone itself: Its antigen remains unidentified.

This receptor was identified in a person aged 30-39 years with breast cancer. The sample was blood. The V and J genes are TRBV11-1 and TRBJ2-1, with unresolved D. The chain's CDR3 is CASSPEYNEQFF. CDR3 nucleotides: TGTGCCAGCAGCCCAGAGTACAATGAGCAGTTCTTC.